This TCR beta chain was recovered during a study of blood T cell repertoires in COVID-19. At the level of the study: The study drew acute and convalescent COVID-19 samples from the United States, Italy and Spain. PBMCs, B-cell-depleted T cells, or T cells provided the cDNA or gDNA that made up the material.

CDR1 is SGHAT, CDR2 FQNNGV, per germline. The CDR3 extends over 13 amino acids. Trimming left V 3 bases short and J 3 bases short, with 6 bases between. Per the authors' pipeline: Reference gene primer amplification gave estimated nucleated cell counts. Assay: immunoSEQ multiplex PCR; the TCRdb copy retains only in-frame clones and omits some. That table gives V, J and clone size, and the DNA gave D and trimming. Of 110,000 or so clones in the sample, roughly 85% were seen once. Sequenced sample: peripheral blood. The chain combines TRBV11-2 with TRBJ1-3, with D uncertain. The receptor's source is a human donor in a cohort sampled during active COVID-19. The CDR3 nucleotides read TGTGCCAGCAGCTTCGACAATGGAAACACCATATATTTT. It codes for CASSFDNGNTIYF.